This T cell receptor (beta chain) was sequenced in a study of T-cell reconstitution after alpha-beta-depleted transplantation in children. TCRbeta library preparation incorporated unique molecular identifiers. One entry per CDR3 protein results from TCRdb running MiXCR on the PCR reads. This sample has about 230,000 distinct CDR3 sequences, with about 9.2% found just once. This clonotype occurred many times. V lost 5 bases, J lost 5 bases, and 5 bases stayed unmatched. The CDR3 is 15 amino acids. CDR1 is SNHLY and CDR2 is FYNNEI in the germline V gene. Material: PBMCs from the stem cell graft donor, obtained from the stem cell graft. The sequence was collected from a human donor who donated a stem cell graft to a child with acute lymphoblastic leukemia. V is TRBV2 and J is TRBJ1-4; TRBD1 aligns across 10 bases. The CDR3 bases are TGTGCCAGCAGTCGTGACAGGGGGCCGAATGAAAAACTGTTTTTT. Translation gives CASSRDRGPNEKLFF.